Listed below are T cell receptor beta chains from one sample, sequenced in a study of neoadjuvant anti-PD-1 for oral cavity cancer. Data came from immunoSEQ multiplex PCR; TCRdb stores just in-frame clones and leaves some out. The table includes 15,000 to 20,000 clones, about 70% detected once. The source material was PBMCs, sampled before nivolumab (anti-PD-1) treatment. All receptors derive from a person aged 35-80 years with oral cavity squamous cell carcinoma. The CDR3 runs from the conserved cysteine through the conserved F or W. Each record gives: V gene, clone size, D gene, J gene, CDR3 DNA, CDR3 protein. The D gene is left open where the match is weak. Only some rows state a clone size, as once, few, many or a class for expanded clones.

TRBV6-5	.	.	TRBJ1-2	TGTGCCAGCAGTTACTCGGTGGGACGGTTGGGCTACACCTTC	CASSYSVGRLGYTF
TRBV10-3	.	TRBD2	TRBJ2-1	TGTGCCATCAGTGAGTCGACCTCACCTAAGACTAGTATCGTGGGGGGGAAGAATGAGCAGTTCTTC	CAISESTSPKTSIVGGKNEQFF
TRBV29-1	.	TRBD1	TRBJ2-1	TGCAGCGTTGAACCCCAGGACAGGTGGAATGAGCAGTTCTTC	CSVEPQDRWNEQFF
TRBV6-1	.	.	TRBJ2-1	TGTGCCAGCAGTGAAGCTTTAGCGGAGGGGGGCTCCTACAATGAGCAGTTCTTC	CASSEALAEGGSYNEQFF
TRBV2	.	.	TRBJ2-5	TGTGCCAGCTTACTGTCTCTCGTGCTCCAAGAGACCCAGTACTTC	CASLLSLVLQETQYF
TRBV9	.	TRBD1	TRBJ1-5	TGTGCCAGCAGCCAAAACATCAATCGGACAGGGGTTCGAATCAATCAGCCCCAGCATTTT	CASSQNINRTGVRINQPQHF
TRBV27	.	TRBD2	TRBJ2-3	TGTGCCAGCAGTTTAATCTCTAGCGGAGCCACAGATACGCAGTATTTT	CASSLISSGATDTQYF
TRBV6-4	.	.	TRBJ2-2	TGTGCCAGCAGTCCCTTTAACACCGGGGAGCTGTTTTTT	CASSPFNTGELFF
TRBV10-3	.	TRBD2	TRBJ2-1	TGTGCCACCCGGACTAGCGGGAGTCATGAGCAGTTCTTC	CATRTSGSHEQFF
TRBV6-6	.	TRBD1	TRBJ2-1	TGTGCCAGCAGTGGGGGACAGAAAAATGAGCAGTTCTTC	CASSGGQKNEQFF
TRBV2	.	TRBD2	TRBJ2-3	TGTGCCAGCAGTGAAATGACTAGCGGGACTATAGATACGCAGTATTTT	CASSEMTSGTIDTQYF
TRBV2	.	.	TRBJ1-4	TGTGCCAGCAGTCCCTTCGCCAGCGCGGCTAACGAAAAACTGTTTTTT	CASSPFASAANEKLFF
TRBV5-6	.	.	TRBJ1-1	TGTGCCAGCAGCTTGAGGCAGTTAGAAGCTTTCTTT	CASSLRQLEAFF
TRBV6-5	.	.	TRBJ1-2	TGTGCCAGCAGTCCCGGGACTCCCGGACGGGGCTACACCTTC	CASSPGTPGRGYTF
TRBV19	.	TRBD1	TRBJ2-7	TGTGCCAGTAGTGAAGGACAGGGAAGCTACGAGCAGTACTTC	CASSEGQGSYEQYF
TRBV27	.	TRBD2	TRBJ2-7	TGTGCCAGCAGTTTATCAGGACTAGCGGGGACCTACGAGCAGTACTTC	CASSLSGLAGTYEQYF
TRBV13	.	TRBD2	TRBJ2-4	TGTGCCAGCAGCCCAGGGACTAGCGGGAGTATTCAGTACTTC	CASSPGTSGSIQYF
TRBV28	.	TRBD1	TRBJ1-4	TGTGCCAGCAGTTCCACAGGGGGTGGGGAAAAACTGTTTTTT	CASSSTGGGEKLFF
TRBV2	once	.	TRBJ1-5	TGTGCCAGCAGTCCCGAGGGGGGCGCGGGCAATCAGCCCCAGCATTTT	CASSPEGGAGNQPQHF
TRBV9	.	TRBD2	TRBJ2-7	TGTGCCAGCAGCGTAGGGCTAGCGGGAGGCTTTGGGAGCTCCTACGAGCAGTACTTC	CASSVGLAGGFGSSYEQYF
TRBV5-5	.	.	TRBJ2-5	TGTGCCAGCACCCCCGAGCCCCGGTATGGGGAGACCCAGTACTTC	CASTPEPRYGETQYF
TRBV11-2	once	.	TRBJ2-7	TGTGCCAGCAGCTTAGGGGACCCCGTTAGCTTATACGAGCAGTACTTC	CASSLGDPVSLYEQYF
TRBV7-2	.	TRBD1	TRBJ1-5	TGTGCCAGCAGCATAACAGGGGGCAATCAGCCCCAGCATTTT	CASSITGGNQPQHF
TRBV5-1	.	.	TRBJ2-7	TGCGCCAGCAAACCAGGGGAGTCCTACGAGCAGTACTTC	CASKPGESYEQYF
TRBV28	once	.	TRBJ1-1	TGTGCCAGCATTTTATCTGGGATACAAACTGAAGCTTTCTTT	CASILSGIQTEAFF
TRBV11-2	medium-sized	.	TRBJ2-1	TGTGCCAGCAGCTTAGAAGCAACCTGGGGCAATGAGCAGTTCTTC	CASSLEATWGNEQFF
TRBV5-1	.	.	TRBJ2-5	TGCGCCAGCAGCCCCGGCGGCTTAGAAGAGACCCAGTACTTC	CASSPGGLEETQYF
TRBV7-9	.	.	TRBJ2-7	TGTGCCAGCAGCTTAGAACCAGTCTACGAGCAGTACTTC	CASSLEPVYEQYF
TRBV29-1	.	.	TRBJ2-3	TGCAGCGCCGTTAGGCTAAGCACAGATACGCAGTATTTT	CSAVRLSTDTQYF
TRBV6-5	.	.	TRBJ2-7	TGTGCCAGCATCCTCTGGCTAGATACCTACGAGCAGTACTTC	CASILWLDTYEQYF
TRBV29-1	.	.	TRBJ2-1	TGCAGCGTTGGCGCGGGATCCTACAATGAGCAGTTCTTC	CSVGAGSYNEQFF
TRBV11-2	.	.	TRBJ1-2	TGTGCCAGCAGCCCGAGCTTTGCCCAGAGACCCTATGGCTACACCTTC	CASSPSFAQRPYGYTF
TRBV5-4	once	.	TRBJ1-1	TGTGCCAGCAGCTTGGGGGAAAACACTGAAGCTTTCTTT	CASSLGENTEAFF
TRBV19	.	.	TRBJ2-7	TGTGCCAGTAGTATGGGTGGGGGCTACGAGCAGTACTTC	CASSMGGGYEQYF
TRBV5-1	.	.	TRBJ2-7	TGCGCCAGCAAGGGGGAAGGGTTTACCTACGAGCAGTACTTC	CASKGEGFTYEQYF
TRBV15	few	TRBD1	TRBJ2-7	TGTGCCACCAGCAGAGATTCAAACACCGGGACAGGGGTCTACGAGCAGTACTTC	CATSRDSNTGTGVYEQYF
TRBV28	few	.	TRBJ2-1	TGTGCCAGCAGTCCGATATGGGGGACGGGCGGGAATGAGCAGTTCTTC	CASSPIWGTGGNEQFF
TRBV5-1	.	TRBD2	TRBJ2-7	TGCGCCAGCAGCTCGACCGGGACTAGCGAGCAGTACTTC	CASSSTGTSEQYF
TRBV29-1	.	.	TRBJ2-7	TGCAGCGTTGCTACCGGGACATTAGCCTACGAGCAGTACTTC	CSVATGTLAYEQYF
TRBV10-2	few	.	TRBJ1-1	TGCGCCAGCAGTGGAACTAGGAACACTGAAGCTTTCTTT	CASSGTRNTEAFF
TRBV7-2	few	.	TRBJ1-5	TGTGCCAGCAGCTTCCCGGCTCAGCCCCAGCATTTT	CASSFPAQPQHF
TRBV10-2	.	TRBD1	TRBJ1-4	TGCGCCAGCAGTCGGACAGGGGTTATTGAAAAACTGTTTTTT	CASSRTGVIEKLFF
TRBV2	.	.	TRBJ1-3	TGTGCCAGCAGTGGTGGAGGGGGCTCTGGAAACACCATATATTTT	CASSGGGGSGNTIYF
TRBV6-5	.	.	TRBJ2-7	TGTGCCAGCAGTTCGGGACTGACTTGGGAGCAGTACTTC	CASSSGLTWEQYF
TRBV5-1	.	TRBD2	TRBJ2-7	TGCGCCAGCAGCTTCGGGACTAGCGGGTACCCCTACGAGCAGTACTTC	CASSFGTSGYPYEQYF
TRBV30	.	.	TRBJ2-1	TGTGCCTGGAGTGTAGGGGGAGTTTACAATGAGCAGTTCTTC	CAWSVGGVYNEQFF
TRBV5-4	.	TRBD1	TRBJ2-2	TGTGCCAGCAGCGACAGGGGGCGCACCGGGGAGCTGTTTTTT	CASSDRGRTGELFF
TRBV25-1	.	.	TRBJ2-7	TGTGCCAGCAGTAGCGCTAACCGGGGCTCCTACGAGCAGTACTTC	CASSSANRGSYEQYF
TRBV6-1	.	TRBD1	TRBJ2-1	TGTGCCAGCAGTCAAGCGTCGGGACAGGGTGACAATGAGCAGTTCTTC	CASSQASGQGDNEQFF
TRBV5-1	.	.	TRBJ1-4	TGCGCCAGCAGCTGGGGGGCGCCAGGGACTAATGAAAAACTGTTTTTT	CASSWGAPGTNEKLFF